This is a list of T cell receptor beta chains from one sample in a study of breast tumors, draining lymph nodes, adjacent tissues. TCRdb used MiXCR to reprocess the multiplex PCR reads, holding one entry per CDR3 protein. Here the sample spans 200,000 to 250,000 distinct CDR3 sequences, about 30% being singletons. Sequencing was carried out using axillary lymph node tissue. Receptor source: a female donor with breast cancer. Some clones in this sample may be carry-over from other donors' samples. Both conserved end residues are part of each CDR3. Each record gives: CDR3 DNA, CDR3 protein, clone size, V gene, D gene, J gene. A D gene is named only where the DNA matches it firmly. Only some rows state a clone size, as once, few, many or a class for expanded clones.

CDR3 DNA: TGTGCCACCAGTGATCCGACCCCCCAGGCGAACACTGAAGCTTTCTTT
CDR3 protein: CATSDPTPQANTEAFF
clone size: many
V gene: TRBV24-1
D gene: .
J gene: TRBJ1-1

CDR3 DNA: TGTGCCAGCCACAGGGGTGGGGTGAACACTGAAGCTTTCTTT
CDR3 protein: CASHRGGVNTEAFF
clone size: .
V gene: TRBV7-2
D gene: TRBD1
J gene: TRBJ1-1

CDR3 DNA: TGTGCCAGCAGCTTAAGGGAGGTTAGCTACGAGCAGTACTTC
CDR3 protein: CASSLREVSYEQYF
clone size: many
V gene: TRBV5-5
D gene: .
J gene: TRBJ2-7

CDR3 DNA: TGCGCCAGCAGCCGAGTAGCGGGGGCTGTCGAGCAGTACTTC
CDR3 protein: CASSRVAGAVEQYF
clone size: many
V gene: TRBV5-1
D gene: TRBD2
J gene: TRBJ2-7

CDR3 DNA: TGTGCCAGCAGTTCCACCGGACGGAACGATCAGTACTTC
CDR3 protein: CASSSTGRNDQYF
clone size: .
V gene: TRBV12-3/TRBV12-4
D gene: .
J gene: TRBJ2-7

CDR3 DNA: TGCAGTGCTAGCCCGGGGAGGGGACAGTACGAGCAGTACTTC
CDR3 protein: CSASPGRGQYEQYF
clone size: .
V gene: TRBV20-1
D gene: .
J gene: TRBJ2-7

CDR3 DNA: TGTGCCAGCTGGGACAGGGGGGGTGGTAAACAGTACTTC
CDR3 protein: CASWDRGGGKQYF
clone size: .
V gene: TRBV5-8
D gene: TRBD1
J gene: TRBJ2-4

CDR3 DNA: TGCGCCAGCAGCCAAGACCGACTAGGAAACATTCAGTACTTC
CDR3 protein: CASSQDRLGNIQYF
clone size: many
V gene: TRBV4-1
D gene: .
J gene: TRBJ2-4

CDR3 DNA: TGTGCCATCAGTGAGTCAACTGAAAAACTGTTTTTT
CDR3 protein: CAISESTEKLFF
clone size: once
V gene: TRBV10-3
D gene: .
J gene: TRBJ1-4

CDR3 DNA: TGTGCCAGCAGCTTAGTTGGGATAAGCACAGATACGCAGTATTTT
CDR3 protein: CASSLVGISTDTQYF
clone size: once
V gene: TRBV11-2
D gene: .
J gene: TRBJ2-3

CDR3 DNA: TGCAGCGTTGTAGTATCCGGGACAGGAACCTCTCAGCCCCAGCATTTT
CDR3 protein: CSVVVSGTGTSQPQHF
clone size: many
V gene: TRBV29-1
D gene: TRBD1
J gene: TRBJ1-5

CDR3 DNA: TGTGCCAGCTCACCCGCGGGACTAGCGGGAGATGAGCAGTTCTTC
CDR3 protein: CASSPAGLAGDEQFF
clone size: .
V gene: TRBV7-3
D gene: TRBD2
J gene: TRBJ2-1

CDR3 DNA: TGTGCCAGCAGCCTAGACTCAGGGGGCGGCTACACCTTC
CDR3 protein: CASSLDSGGGYTF
clone size: many
V gene: TRBV7-9
D gene: TRBD1
J gene: TRBJ1-2

CDR3 DNA: TGTGCCAGCAGTTACCGCTTACACCGGGGGACCACCGTGGAGACCCAGTACTTC
CDR3 protein: CASSYRLHRGTTVETQYF
clone size: many
V gene: TRBV6-5
D gene: .
J gene: TRBJ2-5

CDR3 DNA: TGCGCCAGCAGCCATGGGGGGAGATATGGCTACACCTTC
CDR3 protein: CASSHGGRYGYTF
clone size: many
V gene: TRBV4-1
D gene: .
J gene: TRBJ1-2

CDR3 DNA: TGTGCCAGCTCACCGACCGGGCAGGGCGAGCAGTACTTC
CDR3 protein: CASSPTGQGEQYF
clone size: many
V gene: TRBV18
D gene: .
J gene: TRBJ2-7

CDR3 DNA: TGTGCCAGCAGTGGGGACATGCCTCGCGAGCTGTTTTTT
CDR3 protein: CASSGDMPRELFF
clone size: .
V gene: TRBV2
D gene: .
J gene: TRBJ2-2

CDR3 DNA: TGTGCCAGTAGTATAACCTCGAAAGCTTTCTTT
CDR3 protein: CASSITSKAFF
clone size: few
V gene: TRBV19
D gene: .
J gene: TRBJ1-1

CDR3 DNA: TGTGCCAGCAGCCATACTAGCGGGAGGATCGGTGAGCAGTTCTTC
CDR3 protein: CASSHTSGRIGEQFF
clone size: many
V gene: TRBV11-3
D gene: TRBD2
J gene: TRBJ2-1

CDR3 DNA: TGTGCCAGCAGCTTAATACGGGGGGGACTAGCGGGGCCGTACGAGCAGTACTTC
CDR3 protein: CASSLIRGGLAGPYEQYF
clone size: .
V gene: TRBV7-9
D gene: TRBD2
J gene: TRBJ2-7

CDR3 DNA: TGCGCCAGCAGGGCTAGCGGGATCGGGGAGCAGTTCTTC
CDR3 protein: CASRASGIGEQFF
clone size: many
V gene: TRBV5-1
D gene: TRBD2
J gene: TRBJ2-1

CDR3 DNA: TGTGCCAGCAGCTCCTCCGGGACAGGGGGTGGCTACACCTTC
CDR3 protein: CASSSSGTGGGYTF
clone size: many
V gene: TRBV7-2
D gene: TRBD1
J gene: TRBJ1-2

CDR3 DNA: TGTGCCAGCAGCTTAGCGCAAGGGGGCGGGGGGGAAAAACTGTTTTTT
CDR3 protein: CASSLAQGGGGEKLFF
clone size: many
V gene: TRBV7-8
D gene: TRBD1
J gene: TRBJ1-4

CDR3 DNA: TGTGCCAGCAGTTATAGACAGGGCGACAATGAGCAGTTCTTC
CDR3 protein: CASSYRQGDNEQFF
clone size: many
V gene: TRBV6-6
D gene: TRBD1
J gene: TRBJ2-1

CDR3 DNA: TGTGCCAGCATGGCGGCTAGCGGAAAAACCGGGGAGCTGTTTTTT
CDR3 protein: CASMAASGKTGELFF
clone size: many
V gene: TRBV6-5
D gene: TRBD2
J gene: TRBJ2-2

CDR3 DNA: TGTGCCAGCAGTGCAAGCGGGGTGGGTAGAAATGAGCAGTTCTTC
CDR3 protein: CASSASGVGRNEQFF
clone size: many
V gene: TRBV2
D gene: TRBD2
J gene: TRBJ2-1

CDR3 DNA: TGTGCCAGCAGCTTCTTTGGACAGGCGGCGAAGCGCGGCTACACCTTC
CDR3 protein: CASSFFGQAAKRGYTF
clone size: few
V gene: TRBV11-2
D gene: TRBD1
J gene: TRBJ1-2

CDR3 DNA: TGCAGTGCTCGAATTCAGGGGGTAGGAGGAAACACCTTC
CDR3 protein: CSARIQGVGGNTF
clone size: .
V gene: TRBV20-1
D gene: TRBD1
J gene: TRBJ1-2

CDR3 DNA: TGTGCCAGCAGTATGCCGTACGGTGGCTACACCTTC
CDR3 protein: CASSMPYGGYTF
clone size: many
V gene: TRBV6-6
D gene: .
J gene: TRBJ1-2

CDR3 DNA: TGTGCCAGCACTCGCAGGGGCACAGATACGCAGTATTTT
CDR3 protein: CASTRRGTDTQYF
clone size: .
V gene: TRBV6-6
D gene: .
J gene: TRBJ2-3

CDR3 DNA: TGTGCCAGCAGTAGACTAGCGGGAGGGCCCTACGAGCAGTACTTC
CDR3 protein: CASSRLAGGPYEQYF
clone size: many
V gene: TRBV2
D gene: TRBD2
J gene: TRBJ2-7

CDR3 DNA: TGTGCCAGCCCACCACTTCCAGGCAACCCCGCGGCAGATACGCAGTATTTT
CDR3 protein: CASPPLPGNPAADTQYF
clone size: .
V gene: TRBV15
D gene: .
J gene: TRBJ2-3

CDR3 DNA: TGTGCCAGCAGGGGTGGGGCCCTGGCCAAAAACATTCAGTACTTC
CDR3 protein: CASRGGALAKNIQYF
clone size: few
V gene: TRBV6-6
D gene: .
J gene: TRBJ2-4

CDR3 DNA: TGTGCCAGCAGTGGGACTAGCAGCACAGATACGCAGTATTTT
CDR3 protein: CASSGTSSTDTQYF
clone size: .
V gene: TRBV2
D gene: TRBD2
J gene: TRBJ2-3

CDR3 DNA: TGTGCCAGCAGCCCACAGAGCTCTGGAAACACCTTC
CDR3 protein: CASSPQSSGNTF
clone size: .
V gene: TRBV7-2
D gene: .
J gene: TRBJ1-2

CDR3 DNA: TGTGCCTGGAGCGGCGACAGGGCGAACATTCAGTACTTC
CDR3 protein: CAWSGDRANIQYF
clone size: few
V gene: TRBV30
D gene: TRBD1
J gene: TRBJ2-4

CDR3 DNA: TGTGCCAGTACTACCGGGACTCTCGGGGTCGAGCAGTACTTC
CDR3 protein: CASTTGTLGVEQYF
clone size: many
V gene: TRBV18
D gene: .
J gene: TRBJ2-7

CDR3 DNA: TGCGCCAGCAGAGACGGACTAGCGGGTTACAATGAGCAGTTCTTC
CDR3 protein: CASRDGLAGYNEQFF
clone size: many
V gene: TRBV5-1
D gene: TRBD2
J gene: TRBJ2-1